This T cell receptor (beta chain) was recovered during a study of blood T cell repertoires in COVID-19. About the research overall: Both acute and convalescent COVID-19 samples were obtained from the United States, Italy and Spain. PBMCs, B-cell-depleted T cells, or T cells were the source of the cDNA or gDNA that made up the material.

Unmatched junction bases numbered 9, after V lost 4 bases and J lost 6 bases. The CDR3 is 15 amino acids. CDR1 is SGHRS and CDR2 is YFSETQ in the germline V gene. In this sample, this clone turned up once. Per the original data handling: From reference gene primer amplification, estimates of nucleated cell counts were derived. Clones were sequenced by immunoSEQ multiplex PCR, and TCRdb holds only the in-frame ones, with some missing. The V and J calls and clone size come from that table; D and trimming were worked out from the DNA. The top ten clones hold more than 0.85% of a sample with fewer than 85,000 clones, roughly 91% of them seen once.

Sequenced: peripheral blood. The clonotype was recovered from a woman in her forties or fifties in a cohort sampled during active COVID-19. The gene calls are TRBV5-1 and TRBJ1-1; 10 nucleotides line up with TRBD1. CDR3 in amino acids: CASSPGQGRKAEAFF. CDR3 DNA: TGCGCCAGCAGCCCGGGACAGGGGAGGAAGGCTGAAGCTTTCTTT.